The 9 T cell receptor beta chains below come from one sample, sequenced in a study of human T cells and chemical hapten exposure. Indicated time point: pre-sensitization, week 0. The sample's treatment: therapeutic diphenylcyclopropenone sensitization with weekly scalp DPC. TCRdb recomputed calls from the RACE reads with MiXCR, one row per CDR3 protein. The repertoire holds around 62,000 distinct CDR3 sequences, with approximately 6.7% as singletons. This material consisted of whole blood, taken in connection with sensitization to the hapten diphenylcyclopropenone (DPC). The source is a woman aged 30 to 39 with alopecia areata. Some clones in this sample may be carry-over from other donors' samples.

This clonotype was detected many times. The V call is TRBV25-1, the J call TRBJ2-1; D not certain. CDR1 is MGHDK and CDR2 is SYGVNS in the germline V gene. CDR3 length equals 12 residues. V lost 0 bases, J lost 10 bases, and 7 bases lay in between. As DNA, the CDR3 is TGTGCCAGCAGTGAATACCCCCCAGAGCAGTTCTTC. This sequence encodes CASSEYPPEQFF.

In this sample, this clonotype turned up many times. The CDR3 is CASSLYSGEAFF. The CDR3 region has the DNA TGTGCCAGCAGCTTATACTCAGGTGAAGCTTTCTTT. This chain links TRBV5-5 with TRBJ1-1; D is unresolved. The germline gives CDR1 SGHKS, CDR2 YYEKEE (reference sequence). This CDR3 is built from 12 residues. The V end lost 2 bases, the J end lost 7 bases, and 9 bases lay between the germline ends.

In its sample, this clonotype was seen many times. The genes are TRBV11-3 and TRBJ2-7; D unresolved. Germline assignment: CDR1 SGHNT and CDR2 YENEEA. There are 12 residues in the CDR3. V lost 0 bases and J 7 bases, leaving 7 bases between the germline ends. The CDR3, as DNA: TGTGCCAGCAGCTTAGATCCGGCAGAGCAGTACTTC. Amino acids: CASSLDPAEQYF.

Ten or more counts support this clonotype. CDR3 amino acids: CASSATSGSGGETQYF. DNA of the CDR3: TGTGCCAGCAGTGCGACTAGCGGCTCGGGGGGTGAGACCCAGTACTTC. The genes are TRBV6-5 and TRBJ2-5; 9 bases are shared with TRBD2. The CDR3 totals 16 residues. V shed 5 bases and J 5 bases; nucleotides not matched to a gene: 12. Germline assignment: CDR1 MNHEY and CDR2 SVGAGI.

Ten or more counts support this clonotype. The genes are TRBV20-1 and TRBJ1-1; 8 bases are shared with TRBD1. The CDR3 covers 14 residues. CDR1 is DFQATT, CDR2 SNEGSKA, per germline (reference sequence). V dropped 3 bases and J dropped 2; count of bases not matched to a gene: 5. The CDR3 DNA sequence: TGCAGTGCTAGTGCCGGGACAGGTAACACTGAAGCTTTCTTT. Its translation is CSASAGTGNTEAFF.

This clonotype appeared many times. The V and J genes are TRBV27 and TRBJ1-3; D is undetermined. V dropped 2 bases and J dropped 2 bases, with 7 bases sitting between them. Germline CDR1 MNHEY, CDR2 SMNVEV (reference sequence). The CDR3 extends over 14 amino acids. The CDR3 DNA reads TGTGCCAGCAGTTTAATAGGGCCTGGAAACACCATATATTTT. Translation: CASSLIGPGNTIYF.

Many counts were recorded for this clonotype. The V and J genes are TRBV7-2 and TRBJ2-7, with D perhaps matching TRBD1 or TRBD2 (5 bases each). The length of the CDR3 is 14 residues. Germline values: CDR1 SGHTA, CDR2 FQGNSA. V gave up 4 bases and J gave up 5 bases, with 15 bases separating them. CDR3 region: CASSSGAVMDEQYF. The CDR3 DNA reads TGTGCCAGCAGCTCCGGGGCGGTTATGGACGAGCAGTACTTC.

This clonotype was detected only a few times. CDR3 sequence: CASSVQGSGANVLTF. The CDR3 DNA reads TGTGCCAGTAGTGTACAGGGCTCTGGGGCCAACGTCCTGACTTTC. V usage is TRBV19 and J usage is TRBJ2-6; maybe TRBD1 (6 bases). This CDR3 region has 15 residues. V was clipped by 5 bases and J by 0 bases, with 8 bases between them. Germline lookup yields CDR1 LNHDA and CDR2 SQIVND (reference sequence).

This clonotype appeared a few times. This chain joins TRBV5-1 and TRBJ1-1; D ambiguous. There are 14 residues in the CDR3. Trimming took off 0 bases at V and 2 bases at J, with 8 bases between the two ends. Germline values: CDR1 SGHRS, CDR2 YFSETQ. CDR3 nucleotide sequence: TGCGCCAGCAGCTTGGTTGGGCAAAACACTGAAGCTTTCTTT. Encoded protein: CASSLVGQNTEAFF.